The rows below give T cell receptor beta chains drawn from one sample of a study of vaccination effects on CD4 cells after COVID-19. Profiled with immunoSEQ multiplex PCR; TCRdb holds only in-frame clones, not every one. The data show 40,000 or so clones, with roughly 82% seen just once and about 2.7% held by the top ten. Their antigens remain unidentified. The sequencing here drew on CD4+ T cells from PBMCs cultured without peptide, taken before COVID-19 vaccination. The receptors shown here come from a human donor who received a COVID-19 vaccine. Each CDR3 is given with its conserved first and last residue. D genes are given only for firm matches. Size is stated for part of the rows, as once, few or many counts, or as a class when the clone is expanded.

v_call	clone_size	d_call	j_call	cdr3_aa	cdr3_nt
TRBV28	.	TRBD2	TRBJ2-6	CASGWTSGGSGANVLTF	TGTGCCAGCGGGTGGACTAGCGGGGGGTCTGGGGCCAACGTCCTGACTTTC
TRBV5-1	.	.	TRBJ2-3	CASSLIQGVADTQYF	TGCGCCAGCAGCTTGATACAGGGTGTGGCAGATACGCAGTATTTT
TRBV19	few	TRBD1	TRBJ1-5	CASTADRGLGQPQHF	TGTGCCAGTACCGCGGACAGGGGGCTTGGTCAGCCCCAGCATTTT
TRBV6-5	.	.	TRBJ1-2	CASSYLSTRYGYTF	TGTGCCAGCAGTTACTTGAGCACGCGCTATGGCTACACCTTC
TRBV5-6	few	.	TRBJ2-3	CASSLWTAQDTQYF	TGTGCCAGCAGCTTATGGACAGCCCAAGATACGCAGTATTTT
TRBV5-1	.	TRBD2	TRBJ2-5	CASSLGLAGGTETQYF	TGCGCCAGCAGCTTGGGGTTAGCGGGGGGGACGGAGACCCAGTACTTC
TRBV6-5	.	TRBD1	TRBJ1-5	CASREDRGINQPQHF	TGTGCCAGCAGGGAGGACAGGGGGATAAATCAGCCCCAGCATTTT
TRBV28	.	TRBD1	TRBJ1-2	CASSSQGAGDYGYTF	TGTGCCAGCAGTTCGCAGGGGGCGGGGGACTATGGCTACACCTTC
TRBV7-3	.	TRBD1	TRBJ1-2	CASSLPTRTGEGYTF	TGTGCCAGCAGCTTACCAACCCGGACAGGGGAAGGCTACACCTTC
TRBV6-2/TRBV6-3	.	.	TRBJ1-1	CASSPTGAEAFF	TGTGCCAGCAGCCCGACGGGGGCCGAAGCTTTCTTT
TRBV3-1/TRBV3-2	.	.	TRBJ1-2	CASSQDLGGEGYTF	TGTGCCAGCAGCCAAGATCTTGGAGGGGAGGGCTACACCTTC
TRBV9	.	.	TRBJ1-3	CASSVEGGSGNTIYF	TGTGCCAGCAGCGTAGAGGGGGGCTCTGGAAACACCATATATTTT
TRBV5-6	once	TRBD1	TRBJ1-2	CASSLEQGGNYGYTF	TGTGCCAGCAGCTTGGAGCAGGGGGGTAACTATGGCTACACCTTC
TRBV6-6	.	.	TRBJ2-5	CASSYGEGVGKTQYF	TGTGCCAGCAGTTATGGGGAAGGAGTTGGAAAGACCCAGTACTTC
TRBV10-3	.	TRBD2	TRBJ2-3	CAIKPGLAGGSLTDTQYF	TGTGCCATCAAACCCGGGCTAGCGGGGGGTTCCCTCACAGATACGCAGTATTTT
TRBV6-5	.	.	TRBJ2-5	CASSRGSPRIAQYF	TGTGCCAGCAGCCGGGGGAGCCCCCGTATTGCCCAGTACTTC
TRBV5-1	.	.	TRBJ1-4	CASSWGQIATNEKLFF	TGCGCCAGCAGCTGGGGGCAAATCGCAACTAATGAAAAACTGTTTTTT
TRBV18	.	.	TRBJ1-4	CASSPPSPGLSGEKLFF	TGTGCCAGCTCACCACCAAGCCCCGGGCTCTCGGGCGAAAAACTGTTTTTT
TRBV5-1	.	TRBD1	TRBJ1-4	CASSRTLTGLDEKLFF	TGCGCCAGCAGCAGAACCCTGACAGGGCTGGATGAAAAACTGTTTTTT
TRBV4-2	.	.	TRBJ2-2	CASSPGTGGELFF	TGTGCCAGCAGCCCTGGAACTGGCGGGGAGCTGTTTTTT
TRBV19	once	TRBD1	TRBJ2-3	CASRDTGTGAGDTQYF	TGTGCCAGTAGGGACACCGGGACAGGGGCAGGGGATACGCAGTATTTT
TRBV5-1	.	.	TRBJ1-3	CASSLAVDSGNTIYF	TGCGCCAGCAGCTTGGCCGTCGACTCTGGAAACACCATATATTTT
TRBV11-2	.	.	TRBJ1-3	CASSLGSFSGNTIYF	TGTGCCAGCAGCTTAGGCAGCTTCTCTGGAAACACCATATATTTT
TRBV3-1/TRBV3-2	.	TRBD2	TRBJ2-5	CASSVAGGTETQYF	TGTGCCAGCAGCGTAGCGGGGGGGACAGAGACCCAGTACTTC
TRBV28	.	.	TRBJ2-5	CASKKTQGTQYF	TGTGCCAGCAAGAAGACGCAGGGAACCCAGTACTTC
TRBV18	.	.	TRBJ1-5	CASSLMDSNQPQHF	TGTGCCAGCTCACTAATGGACAGCAATCAGCCCCAGCATTTT
TRBV19	.	.	TRBJ1-2	CASRDINYGYTF	TGTGCCAGTCGCGATATTAACTATGGCTACACCTTC
TRBV7-3	.	TRBD1	TRBJ1-1	CASNPHDTGVGFDTEAFF	TGTGCCAGCAACCCCCATGATACAGGGGTCGGGTTCGACACTGAAGCTTTCTTT
TRBV12-3/TRBV12-4	once	.	TRBJ2-3	CASRRVPDTQYF	TGTGCCAGCAGAAGGGTGCCAGATACGCAGTATTTT
TRBV5-6	.	TRBD1	TRBJ1-2	CASRRTGGVDYGYTF	TGTGCCAGCAGGCGGACAGGGGGCGTGGACTATGGCTACACCTTC